One and the same sample provided the 15 T cell receptor beta chains below, sequenced in a study of T cells after yellow fever vaccination (dated by TCRdb to about 2019). Explained via the paper, the treatment or condition label denotes: live attenuated yellow fever vaccine strain. Library creation used 5' RACE. Sequencing relied on an Illumina HiSeq 2500. The public sequencing data were trimmed at Q25 with fastp and processed into clonotypes with MiXCR by TCRdb, which kept only in-frame beta chains. For every CDR3 protein sequence, its rows merge into one entry that carries the most common genes and DNA. The sample yields roughly 170,000 distinct CDR3 sequences; about 6.2% were counted once. The ten largest account for 2.9% of the sample. Here the sequenced sample was CD4+ T cells sorted from PBMCs, taken on the day of the first yellow fever vaccination. Receptors originate from a man younger than 35 who received the YFV17D yellow fever vaccine.

The chain employs TRBV4-1 and TRBJ1-2; tentatively, D is TRBD1 (5 bases). The germline CDR1 and CDR2 sequences are MGHRA and YSYEKL. The CDR3 extends over 13 amino acids. V lost 2 bases and J 7 bases, leaving 11 bases between the germline ends. The chain's CDR3 is CASSQRGDIGYTF. The CDR3 nucleotides read TGCGCCAGCAGCCAAAGGGGCGACATTGGCTACACCTTC.

The chain joins TRBV4-3 to TRBJ1-4; 7 bases map to TRBD1. V gave up 6 bases and J gave up 3 bases; unmatched junction bases: 4. This CDR3 region has 14 residues. In germline, CDR1 is LGHNA, CDR2 YSLEER. The CDR3 DNA follows: TGCGCCAGCAGGCCCCAGGGGGCTAATGAAAAACTGTTTTTT. It codes for CASRPQGANEKLFF.

In its sample, this clonotype was seen many times. V gene TRBV5-1 combines with J gene TRBJ2-1; 8 bases map to TRBD2. The trim removed 2 bases at V and 4 bases at J, leaving 14 bases unmatched. This CDR3 comprises 18 residues. Germline CDR1 is SGHRS and CDR2 is YFSETQ. CDR3 nucleotide sequence: TGCGCCAGCAGCTTTAGTTCTACGAGCGGGGGAAGTTACAATGAGCAGTTCTTC. Protein product: CASSFSSTSGGSYNEQFF.

This clonotype was recorded once. The chain couples TRBV5-1 to TRBJ2-1; no clear D gene. This CDR3 has 12 amino acids. V dropped 1 base and J dropped 5 bases, with 4 bases sitting between them. CDR1 and CDR2 (germline): SGHRS, YFSETQ. CDR3 sequence: CASSLIHNEQFF. The CDR3 DNA reads TGCGCCAGCAGCTTGATCCACAATGAGCAGTTCTTC.

This clonotype was recorded many times. J is TRBJ2-3 and V is TRBV2, with TRBD1 matching 8 bases. Germline V gene sequence: CDR1 SNHLY, CDR2 FYNNEI. This CDR3 has 14 residues. Losses at the gene ends were 8 bases for V and 1 base for J; bases not matched to a gene: 5. CDR3 sequence reads: CASVMGQGTDTQYF. CDR3 sequence (DNA): TGTGCCAGCGTTATGGGACAGGGCACAGATACGCAGTATTTT.

This clonotype was observed many times. The gene calls are TRBV20-1 and TRBJ2-5; D gene uncertain. The CDR3 extends over 14 amino acids. Trimming took off 3 bases at V and 5 bases at J, with 16 bases between the two ends. CDR1 and CDR2 (germline): DFQATT, SNEGSKA (reference sequence). CDR3 loop: CSARGDASPETQYF. The CDR3 DNA reads TGCAGTGCTAGGGGTGACGCTTCGCCGGAGACCCAGTACTTC.

Ten or more counts support this clonotype. This chain uses TRBV5-1 with TRBJ2-2; D call uncertain. The CDR3 length is 12 residues. Germline assignment: CDR1 SGHRS and CDR2 YFSETQ. V lost 4 bases and J 8 bases, leaving 9 bases between the germline ends. The CDR3, as DNA: TGCGCCAGCAGCGTTTTCGAAGGGGAGCTGTTTTTT. It is translated as CASSVFEGELFF.

In this sample, this clonotype turned up many times. The chain joins TRBV25-1 to TRBJ2-1; a possible D gene is TRBD2 (7 bases). CDR1 is MGHDK and CDR2 is SYGVNS in the germline V gene. V lost 3 bases, J lost 9 bases, and 18 bases lay in between. The CDR3 length is 15 residues. The CDR3 here is CASSDPGGGAFEQFF. The CDR3 nucleotides are TGTGCCAGCAGTGACCCCGGAGGGGGGGCGTTTGAGCAGTTCTTC.

There are a few counts of this clonotype. The genes are TRBV18 and TRBJ2-7; weak D call: TRBD2 (6 bases). The CDR3 is made up of 13 amino acids. Trimming cost V 3 bases and J 5 bases, with 11 bases left between them. The V gene's germline CDR1 is KGHSH and CDR2 LQKENI. The CDR3 DNA reads TGTGCCAGCTCACCTCTAGGAGGGGACGAGCAGTACTTC. Its protein is CASSPLGGDEQYF.

This clonotype occurred many times. The chain combines TRBV15 with TRBJ2-7; D remains ambiguous. Germline V gene sequence: CDR1 LNHNV, CDR2 YYDKDF (reference sequence). The CDR3 runs to 13 residues. The germline V and J ends were trimmed by 0 bases and 3 bases, with 6 bases remaining between them. The CDR3 DNA reads TGTGCCACCAGCAGAGATCCGAACTACGAGCAGTACGTC. Amino acid sequence: CATSRDPNYEQYV.

This sequence joins TRBV4-1 and TRBJ1-1, with D hard to call. Deletions cut 0 bases from V and 1 base from J, with 6 bases between. The germline gives CDR1 MGHRA, CDR2 YSYEKL. This CDR3 has 14 amino acids. The CDR3 spells CASSQDPWNTEAFF. The CDR3 DNA reads as TGCGCCAGCAGCCAAGATCCCTGGAACACTGAAGCTTTCTTT.

The chain joins TRBV28 to TRBJ2-2, with 11 bases that match TRBD1. With 6 bases clipped from V and 4 bases from J, the junction kept 4 bases outside the gene matches. The CDR3 contains 15 residues. The V gene's germline CDR1 is MDHEN and CDR2 SYDVKM. The CDR3 reads CASSTDRGPTGELFF. As DNA, the CDR3 is TGTGCCAGCAGCACGGACAGGGGGCCCACCGGGGAGCTGTTTTTT.

In this sample, this clonotype turned up a few times. V and J are TRBV4-1 and TRBJ2-5; D possibly corresponds to TRBD1 (5 bases). The germline gives CDR1 MGHRA, CDR2 YSYEKL. The V end was cut by 4 bases, the J end by 6 bases, with 15 bases between. The CDR3 has 14 amino acids. CDR3 region: CASSPKKGLQTQYF. Here the CDR3 DNA reads TGCGCCAGCAGCCCCAAGAAGGGGCTCCAGACCCAGTACTTC.

This clonotype was picked up a small number of times. The V and J genes are TRBV4-3 and TRBJ2-4, with D perhaps TRBD1 or TRBD2 (5 bases each). Trimming shortened V by 3 bases and J by 6 bases, and 9 bases separated the two germline ends. CDR1 and CDR2 (germline): LGHNA, YSLEER. The length of the CDR3 is 13 residues. CDR3 sequence: CASSQGVLNIQYF. CDR3 bases: TGCGCCAGCAGCCAGGGGGTGTTAAACATTCAGTACTTC.

This clonotype was counted many times. This chain uses TRBV4-3 with TRBJ2-1; D may correspond to TRBD1 or TRBD2 (5 bases each). This CDR3 spans 14 amino acids. Trimming took off 0 bases at V and 7 bases at J, with 10 bases between the two ends. Germline-derived CDR1 and CDR2 are LGHNA and YSLEER. This CDR3 reads CASSQESWGNEQFF. The CDR3, as DNA: TGCGCCAGCAGCCAAGAAAGTTGGGGGAATGAGCAGTTCTTC.